The TCR beta chain under discussion was sequenced for a study of vaccination effects on CD4 cells after COVID-19 (dated 2022 in TCRdb). For the wider study: In the ViraFEST assay, PBMC were stimulated with viral peptide pools, and antigen-specific CD4+ T cell clonotypes were then identified by expansion using TCR sequencing. The full study included some eleven COVID-19 convalescent patients and a few SARS-CoV-2-naive healthy vaccine recipients. Some 2 million PBMC per well were cultured in IMDM with approximately 5% human AB serum, about 9.4 IU/ml IL-2 and gentamicin, plus 10 ug/ml peptides. The study compared SARS-CoV-2 spike-specific CD4+ TCR repertoires before and after mRNA vaccination in COVID-19 convalescent patients and infection-naive vaccine recipients. Cultures from other donors in the study were sequenced using the Oncomine TCR Beta short-read assay on an Illumina iSeq 100. Post-vaccine samples across the study were collected a median of 72 days after the second dose, with a range of 14 to 241.

V has 4 bases trimmed and J has 0 bases trimmed; junction bases matching no gene number 8. From its cysteine to its phenylalanine, the CDR3 spans 18 amino acids. Of the read, only the CDR3 DNA is kept; its 54 bases are in frame from base 1. Library construction relied on the immunoSEQ multiplex PCR assay. TCR beta CDR3 sequencing was performed on DNA from the cultured, isolated CD4+ T cells. Processing in the source paper ran as follows. Non-productive TCR sequences were discarded, and reads were trimmed to the CDR3 region, with only CDR3s of 7 or more amino acids retained. The MANAFEST web app was used to identify antigen-specific clonotypes by comparing expansion in peptide wells with expansion in reference cultures. To count as positive, a clone had to show expansion at FDR<0.05 compared with the reference and with all other wells, an odds ratio above 5, and a frequency above 0.1% in two replicate wells. A clonotype was called cross-reactive if it was significantly expanded both in SARS-CoV-2 spike wells and in at least one common cold coronavirus spike condition. CDR3 similarity was assessed by Levenshtein distance using the stringdist R package, and unrooted trees were constructed with ape in R 3.6.1. TCRdb holds this immuneACCESS table with in-frame rearrangements only. Some clones are missing; in checked studies, unresolved V genes explain under half, and the rest has no known cause. Clone size and the V and J calls come from that table; the DNA yielded D and trimming. The sample table holds 70,000 or so clones, of which 73% were seen once. The ten biggest clones cover roughly 2.3% of the sample.

With regard to this clone: This clone's antigen is unknown. Per-nucleotide qualities are absent, and no much larger clonotype sits a single base away.

Overall study results and their limits: Only a small number of convalescent patients were included, and no early post-infection timepoints were available, which limited the study. In healthy vaccine recipients, vaccine-induced clones were almost all SARS-CoV-2 mono-reactive, with only 1 of 255 being cross-reactive with common cold coronaviruses. At late post-vaccination timepoints, both infection-induced and vaccine-induced clones showed marked clonal contraction, consistent with waning T cell responses.

After more than nine days of culture, CD4+ T cells were isolated with the EasySep CD4+ T cell isolation kit. Participants received two doses of either the BNT162b2 or the mRNA-1273 mRNA SARS-CoV-2 vaccine. The absence of prior SARS-CoV-2 infection in healthy vaccine recipients was confirmed by negative nucleocapsid antibodies before and after vaccination. Half of the culture medium was replaced with fresh IL-2-containing medium on days 3 and 7. Each peptide stimulation condition was cultured in triplicate wells unless otherwise noted. PBMC were separated from whole blood using Ficoll-Paque Plus gradient centrifugation and were then either cryopreserved at -140C or used fresh. The QIAamp micro DNA kit was used to extract genomic DNA from the cultured CD4+ T cells.

The chain is made from TRBV23-1 and TRBJ1-6, with 8 bases matching TRBD1. TRBV23-1 is an open reading frame whose function is uncertain. The input for sequencing was CD4+ T cells from PBMCs cultured without peptide, taken after COVID-19 vaccination. The sequence derives from a human donor who received a COVID-19 vaccine. The CDR3 has the sequence CASSLPGTGSSYNSPLHF. The nucleotide sequence is TGCGCCAGCAGTCTTCCCGGGACAGGTAGCTCCTATAATTCACCCCTCCACTTT.